One sample yielded the 20 T cell receptor beta chains listed below, sequenced in a study of cytomegalovirus exposure and HLA in healthy donors. Vbeta (60) and Jbeta (13) primers were used in the PCR. Produced via immunoSEQ multiplex PCR; TCRdb's table is partial and in-frame only. The data hold 110,000 to 150,000 clones, with roughly 80% observed a single time. Sequences were obtained from PBMCs. These receptor sequences come from a middle-aged woman in good health and CMV-seropositive.

The genes are TRBV2 and TRBJ2-3; 10 bases are shared with TRBD1. The CDR3 covers 13 residues. CDR1 is SNHLY and CDR2 is FYNNEI in the germline V gene. The ends lost 6 bases at V and 4 bases at J; junction bases unmatched: 1. The CDR3 reads CASSGQGADTQYF. CDR3 bases: TGTGCCAGCAGCGGACAGGGGGCAGATACGCAGTATTTT.

J is TRBJ1-2 and V is TRBV5-6, with D possibly being TRBD1 (6 bases). V gave up 4 bases and J gave up 4 bases, with 20 bases separating them. Germline V gives CDR1 SGHDT, CDR2 YYEEEE. CDR3 length: 16 residues. The CDR3: CASSLMTGLTLYGYTF. CDR3 in DNA: TGTGCCAGCAGCCTAATGACAGGCCTTACTCTCTATGGCTACACCTTC.

This clone has only a few counts. The chain employs TRBV29-1 and TRBJ2-1; 15 bases fit TRBD2. Trimming at V came to 6 bases and at J to 9 bases, leaving 9 bases not matched to a gene. In germline, CDR1 is SQVTM, CDR2 ANQGSEA. This CDR3 region has 15 residues. The CDR3 DNA reads TGCAGCGTCCCGCTCCGGACTAGCGGGAGGGCTGAGCAGTTCTTC. It is translated as CSVPLRTSGRAEQFF.

This rearrangement joins TRBV10-1 to TRBJ2-1; TRBD1 matches at 11 bases. CDR1 is WNHNN, CDR2 SYGVQD, per germline (reference sequence). V shed 2 bases and J 6 bases; nucleotides not matched to a gene: 0. This CDR3 comprises 14 residues. This CDR3 reads CASSEGQGANEQFF. CDR3 DNA sequence: TGCGCCAGCAGTGAGGGACAGGGGGCCAATGAGCAGTTCTTC.

This clone was observed a handful of times. The chain has TRBV6-1 and TRBJ2-1; 11 nucleotides agree with TRBD2. This CDR3 is 15 amino acids long. From germline, CDR1 is MNHNS and CDR2 SASEGT. Trimming removed 6 bases from V and 2 bases from J; junction bases left unmatched: 3. CDR3 nucleotide sequence: TGTGCCAGCAGCCTACTAGCGGGGGCCTACAATGAGCAGTTCTTC. As protein: CASSLLAGAYNEQFF.

The chain joins TRBV28 to TRBJ2-2; 9 nucleotides agree with TRBD2. With V trimmed by 5 bases and J by 4 bases, 5 bases remained unmatched. Germline CDR1 and CDR2: MDHEN and SYDVKM. The CDR3 is 15 residues long. This CDR3 is CASSLLRGGTGELFF. DNA of the CDR3: TGTGCCAGCAGTCTTTTGCGGGGGGGCACCGGGGAGCTGTTTTTT.

This clone was seen once. V and J are TRBV5-1 and TRBJ2-3; TRBD2 matches at 16 bases. From germline, CDR1 is SGHRS and CDR2 YFSETQ. The CDR3 length is 21 residues. J lost 2 bases, V lost 5 bases, and 17 bases had no gene match. The CDR3 here is CASRSGSGTSGRGGPTDTQYF. CDR3 nucleotide sequence: TGCGCCAGCAGATCGGGCTCCGGGACTAGCGGGAGGGGGGGCCCCACAGATACGCAGTATTTT. Combining the CDR3 with reference TRBV5-1 and TRBJ2-3 gives the whole variable domain KAGVTQTPRYLIKTRGQQVTLSCSPISGHRSVSWYQQTPGQGLQFLFEYFSETQRNKGNFPGRFSGRQFSNSRSEMNVSTLELGDSALYLCASRSGSGTSGRGGPTDTQYFGPGTRLTVL.

The chain couples TRBV7-3 to TRBJ2-2; 8 bases line up with TRBD2. With 5 bases clipped from V and 8 bases from J, the junction kept 7 bases outside the gene matches. This CDR3 region has 14 residues. From germline, CDR1 is SGHTA and CDR2 FQGTGA. CDR3 protein: CASSPTSVGGELFF. Here the CDR3 DNA reads TGTGCCAGCAGCCCGACTAGCGTGGGGGGGGAGCTGTTTTTT.

The chain joins TRBV27 to TRBJ2-5; 9 bases are a match to TRBD2. Trimming cost V 3 bases and J 3 bases; bases outside gene matches: 8. The germline gives CDR1 MNHEY, CDR2 SMNVEV (reference sequence). The CDR3 has 16 residues. The CDR3 region is CASSFGGRASKETQYF. For the CDR3, the DNA is TGTGCCAGCAGTTTCGGCGGGAGGGCCAGTAAAGAGACCCAGTACTTC.

Here the CDR3 DNA reads TGTGCCAGTAGTATGCTTTCGGGACTAGGGTACAATGAGCAGTTCTTC. It specifies CASSMLSGLGYNEQFF. V is TRBV19 and J is TRBJ2-1; 8 bases agree with TRBD2. V lost 3 bases to trimming and J lost 4 bases; unmatched junction nucleotides: 8. CDR1 and CDR2 from the germline V gene are LNHDA and SQIVND (reference sequence). The CDR3 spans 16 residues.

The chain has TRBV14 and TRBJ2-1; weak D call: TRBD2 (5 bases). Per the germline V gene, CDR1 is SGHDN and CDR2 is FVKESK. The CDR3 runs to 14 residues. With 1 base removed from V and 4 bases from J, the gap between germline ends came to 8 bases. The CDR3 reads CASSQAWEYNEQFF. The CDR3, as DNA: TGTGCCAGCAGCCAAGCGTGGGAGTACAATGAGCAGTTCTTC.

The chain employs TRBV6-4 and TRBJ1-4; 9 bases are shared with TRBD1. This CDR3 comprises 14 residues. J lost 8 bases, V lost 7 bases, and 8 bases had no gene match. Germline CDR1 and CDR2: MRHNA and SNTAGT. The CDR3 nucleotides are TGTGCCAGCACCACCGGGACAGGGAAGGAAAAACTGTTTTTT. As protein: CASTTGTGKEKLFF.

V gene TRBV5-1 combines with J gene TRBJ2-1; no definite D call. From germline, CDR1 is SGHRS and CDR2 YFSETQ. Trimming removed 5 bases from V and 4 bases from J, with 13 bases in between. This CDR3 is 14 amino acids long. The CDR3, as DNA: TGCGCCAGCAGTCCCGACTCGGATTACAATGAGCAGTTCTTC. Translating gives CASSPDSDYNEQFF.

The chain employs TRBV2 and TRBJ2-5; 9 bases are shared with TRBD1. The CDR3 is 15 residues long. V lost 7 bases to trimming and J lost 7 bases; unmatched junction nucleotides: 13. Germline loops: CDR1 SNHLY, CDR2 FYNNEI. As DNA, the CDR3 is TGTGCCAGCAAACGGACAGGGGAGACTTGGGGGACCCAGTACTTC. The encoded protein is CASKRTGETWGTQYF.

The chain links TRBV5-4 to TRBJ2-3; TRBD2 matches at 11 bases. This CDR3 is 19 amino acids long. Losses at the gene ends were 2 bases for V and 0 bases for J; bases not matched to a gene: 11. CDR1 and CDR2 (germline): SGHNT, YYREEE (reference sequence). Here the CDR3 DNA reads TGTGCCAGCAGCTTCGACTCTAGCGGGGGGACCGCTAGCACAGATACGCAGTATTTT. Translation gives CASSFDSSGGTASTDTQYF.

The gene calls are TRBV27 and TRBJ2-7; possible D gene TRBD2, 5 bases. Looked up from germline, CDR1 is MNHEY and CDR2 is SMNVEV (reference sequence). The CDR3 has 16 residues. V shed 5 bases and J shed 7 bases, with 24 bases lying between them. Here the CDR3 reads CASSPPRDYTQGEQYF. As DNA, the CDR3 is TGTGCCAGCAGTCCCCCCCGGGATTACACCCAAGGGGAGCAGTACTTC.

The CDR3 DNA reads as TGTGCCAGCTCACCCGGGACTAGGACAGATACGCAGTATTTT. Its protein is CASSPGTRTDTQYF. The chain recombines TRBV18 with TRBJ2-3; TRBD2 agrees at 8 bases. Germline V gene data show CDR1 as KGHSH and CDR2 as LQKENI. Unmatched junction bases numbered 2, after V lost 3 bases and J lost 3 bases. This CDR3 spans 14 amino acids.

This chain joins TRBV30 and TRBJ2-7; possible D gene TRBD1, 5 bases. The CDR3 consists of 15 residues. Germline CDR1 GTSNPN, CDR2 SVGIG (reference sequence). With 3 bases removed from V and 3 bases from J, the gap between germline ends came to 18 bases. In DNA, the CDR3 is TGTGCCTGGAGCCCCAGGGCAGTCCCTTACTACGAGCAGTACTTC. Its translation: CAWSPRAVPYYEQYF.

The CDR3 is CASSLEGDGYTF. CDR3 DNA sequence: TGTGCCAGCAGTCTAGAGGGGGATGGCTACACCTTC. The chain uses TRBV2 and TRBJ1-2; D is possibly TRBD1 (6 bases). The CDR3 is 12 residues long. The germline V gene encodes CDR1 SNHLY and CDR2 FYNNEI. The V gene lost 5 bases and the J gene lost 6 bases, with 10 bases spanning the gap.

This clone was observed once. The V gene is TRBV5-1, the J gene TRBJ2-3; the D gene is possibly TRBD1 (6 bases). V was trimmed by 0 bases and J by 0 bases, leaving 8 bases between them. The CDR3 runs to 15 residues. The germline CDR1 and CDR2 sequences are SGHRS and YFSETQ. This CDR3 reads CASSLAGASTDTQYF. In DNA, the CDR3 is TGCGCCAGCAGCTTGGCAGGGGCTAGCACAGATACGCAGTATTTT.